Following are 27 T cell receptor beta chains from one sample sequenced in a study of human T cells and chemical hapten exposure. Each CDR3 protein is one row after TCRdb ran MiXCR on the RACE reads. The table includes roughly 180,000 distinct CDR3 sequences, around 22% detected once. Described time point: patch test 1, 2 weeks after DPC sensitization. Indicated treatment: therapeutic diphenylcyclopropenone sensitization with weekly scalp DPC. Specimen: whole blood, collected in connection with sensitization to the hapten diphenylcyclopropenone (DPC). The source of these receptors is a woman in her forties or fifties with alopecia areata. Some clones in this sample may be carry-over from other donors' samples.

On this clonotype: One end of the junction does not line up with germline, which may come from a read error. The gene calls are TRBV5-1 and TRBJ2-1; 13 bases are shared with TRBD2. Per germline, CDR1 SGHRS and CDR2 YFSETQ. This CDR3 spans 15 amino acids. CDR3 sequence: CASSGTSGRANEQSF. For the CDR3, the DNA is TGCGCCAGCAGCGGAACTAGCGGGAGGGCCAATGAGCAGTCCTTC. Combining the CDR3 with reference TRBV5-1 and TRBJ2-1 gives the whole variable domain KAGVTQTPRYLIKTRGQQVTLSCSPISGHRSVSWYQQTPGQGLQFLFEYFSETQRNKGNFPGRFSGRQFSNSRSEMNVSTLELGDSALYLCASSGTSGRANEQSFGPGTRLTVL.

This clonotype was recorded a few times. The V and J genes are TRBV7-9 and TRBJ2-6; weak D call: TRBD2 (5 bases). The CDR3 is 16 residues long. Germline V gives CDR1 SEHNR, CDR2 FQNEAQ (reference sequence). V was cut by 7 bases and J by 1 base, with 14 bases left in between. CDR3 nucleotides: TGTGCCAGCACGGGGAGCTTACTATCTGGGGCCAACGTCCTGACTTTC. The encoded protein is CASTGSLLSGANVLTF.

The rearrangement links TRBV12-3 or TRBV12-4 to TRBJ1-5, with 7 bases that match TRBD1. Trimming took 3 bases from V and 6 from J; bases not matched to a gene: 5. The CDR3 covers 14 residues. The CDR3 is CASSFGQVGQPQHF. CDR3 in DNA: TGTGCCAGCAGTTTCGGACAGGTGGGTCAGCCCCAGCATTTT.

The chain combines TRBV5-1 with TRBJ2-1; possible D gene TRBD2, 6 bases. Germline-derived CDR1 and CDR2 are SGHRS and YFSETQ. Trimming cost V 0 bases and J 0 bases, with 10 bases left between them. This CDR3 contains 16 residues. CDR3 residues: CASSLEVGGSYNEQFF. The CDR3 nucleotides are TGCGCCAGCAGCTTGGAGGTGGGAGGCTCCTACAATGAGCAGTTCTTC.

The V gene is TRBV10-3, the J gene TRBJ2-1; D not resolved. This CDR3 comprises 13 residues. Germline CDR1 reads ENHRY; CDR2 reads SYGVKD. V gave up 6 bases and J gave up 6 bases, with 12 bases separating them. The CDR3 nucleotides read TGTGCCATCAGCAGCGAGCCATTCAATGAGCAGTTCTTC. Its protein product is CAISSEPFNEQFF.

The V and J genes are TRBV9 and TRBJ1-1, with D possibly TRBD1 on 5 matching bases. This CDR3 region has 14 residues. CDR1 and CDR2 (germline): SGDLS, YYNGEE. V lost 0 bases, J lost 4 bases, and 10 bases lay in between. In DNA, the CDR3 is TGTGCCAGCAGCGTAGCAGGGCTCGGCACTGAAGCTTTCTTT. This translates into CASSVAGLGTEAFF.

This clonotype appeared a few times. This chain connects TRBV20-1 to TRBJ2-1; 15 bases are shared with TRBD2. This CDR3 has 19 residues. J was trimmed by 1 base and V by 3 bases; bases with no gene match: 10. CDR1 is DFQATT and CDR2 is SNEGSKA in the germline V gene (reference sequence). CDR3: CSARTPGLAGGRSYNEQFF. The CDR3 coding sequence is TGCAGTGCTAGGACCCCGGGACTAGCGGGAGGAAGATCCTACAATGAGCAGTTCTTC.

This clonotype was picked up a small number of times. The J gene is TRBJ1-6, the V gene TRBV27; D perhaps matches TRBD1 (6 bases). The CDR3 has 15 amino acids. Between the trimmed V and J ends, which lost 5 bases and 7 bases, there was a span of 15 bases. Per germline, CDR1 MNHEY and CDR2 SMNVEV (reference sequence). The CDR3 bases are TGTGCCAGCAGTGTACAGGGCTCACGGAATTCACCCCTCCACTTT. Protein product: CASSVQGSRNSPLHF.

V and J are TRBV10-3 and TRBJ2-5; D may be TRBD2 (6 bases). CDR3 length equals 15 residues. Trimming shortened V by 3 bases and J by 2 bases, and 13 bases separated the two germline ends. Germline V CDR1 and CDR2: ENHRY, SYGVKD. The CDR3 bases are TGTGCCATCAGTGAACTAGGGACTTCACAAGAGACCCAGTACTTC. Its protein product is CAISELGTSQETQYF.

This clonotype occurred a few times. The gene calls are TRBV20-1 and TRBJ2-1; 14 nucleotides agree with TRBD2. Germline values: CDR1 DFQATT, CDR2 SNEGSKA (reference sequence). This CDR3 is 15 amino acids long. V was pared by 3 bases and J by 10 bases, with 8 bases of the junction left unmatched. The CDR3 here is CSASGLAGGGGEQFF. In nucleotides, the CDR3 is TGCAGTGCTAGCGGACTAGCGGGAGGCGGCGGGGAGCAGTTCTTC.

This clonotype was detected a few times. J is TRBJ2-1 and V is TRBV10-3; the D is unclear. The CDR3 extends over 15 amino acids. The ends were cut back, 4 bases at V and 0 bases at J, with 10 bases in the middle. Per germline, CDR1 ENHRY and CDR2 SYGVKD. The CDR3 loop is CAISGTQSSYNEQFF. CDR3 in DNA: TGTGCCATCAGTGGTACCCAGAGCTCCTACAATGAGCAGTTCTTC.

The chain couples TRBV12-3 or TRBV12-4 to TRBJ1-4; D not certain. The CDR3 extends over 14 amino acids. V lost 8 bases and J lost 0, with 10 bases in between. The CDR3, as DNA: TGTGCCAGCGGCGACCGTGCAACTAATGAAAAACTGTTTTTT. It encodes CASGDRATNEKLFF.

This clonotype appeared many times. The chain carries TRBV5-6 and TRBJ1-2; possible D gene TRBD1, 5 bases. Germline lookup yields CDR1 SGHDT and CDR2 YYEEEE. CDR3 length equals 13 residues. The V end was cut by 2 bases, the J end by 1 base, with 6 bases between. CDR3 nucleotide sequence: TGTGCCAGCAGCTTTCAGGGTAACTATGGCTACACCTTC. It yields the protein CASSFQGNYGYTF.

This chain uses TRBV3-1 with TRBJ1-1; D gene uncertain. Germline CDR1 and CDR2: LGHDT and YNNKEL (reference sequence). CDR3 length: 12 amino acids. With 0 bases removed from V and 5 bases from J, the gap between germline ends came to 4 bases. The CDR3 protein is CASSQDWTEAFF. The CDR3 coding sequence is TGTGCCAGCAGCCAAGACTGGACTGAAGCTTTCTTT.

The sample holds many counts of this clonotype. The V call is TRBV29-1, the J call TRBJ1-1; 8 bases match TRBD1. There are 14 residues in the CDR3. The V gene end was trimmed by 4 bases and the J gene end by 8 bases; junction bases not matched to a gene: 12. CDR1 is SQVTM and CDR2 is ANQGSEA in the germline V gene. DNA of the CDR3: TGCAGCGTTGTCGGAGGACAGGGTAGCGCCGAAGCTTTCTTT. It is translated as CSVVGGQGSAEAFF.

The chain couples TRBV20-1 to TRBJ2-7, with 8 bases aligning to TRBD2. J gave up 5 bases and V 6 bases, and 9 bases lay outside the gene matches. The CDR3 length is 13 residues. The V gene's germline CDR1 is DFQATT and CDR2 SNEGSKA (reference sequence). The CDR3 here is CSARYGAGDEQYF. The CDR3 DNA is TGCAGTGCCCGATACGGAGCGGGAGACGAGCAGTACTTC.

J is TRBJ2-1 and V is TRBV7-9, with 7 nucleotides matching TRBD1. From germline, CDR1 is SEHNR and CDR2 FQNEAQ (reference sequence). CDR3 size: 15 residues. V lost 2 bases, J lost 9 bases, and 10 bases stayed unmatched. Here the CDR3 DNA reads TGTGCCAGCAGCTTACGACAGGGCTCCCGGGGTGAGCAGTTCTTC. Its protein is CASSLRQGSRGEQFF.

The J gene is TRBJ2-1, the V gene TRBV19; TRBD2 matches 7 bases. V shed 3 bases, J shed 2 bases, and the junction held 4 bases outside the gene matches. This CDR3 has 15 amino acids. Looked up from germline, CDR1 is LNHDA and CDR2 is SQIVND (reference sequence). CDR3 in amino acids: CASSIRDYPYNEQFF. CDR3 nucleotide sequence: TGTGCCAGTAGTATTCGGGACTATCCCTACAATGAGCAGTTCTTC.

V usage is TRBV10-3 and J usage is TRBJ1-4; D may be TRBD1 (5 bases). V was shortened by 11 bases and J by 0 bases, with 16 bases between the two germline ends. Germline values: CDR1 ENHRY, CDR2 SYGVKD. The CDR3 contains 15 residues. The CDR3: CASRGASATNEKLFF. The CDR3 DNA reads as TGTGCCTCTCGGGGCGCCTCTGCAACTAATGAAAAACTGTTTTTT.

The V gene is TRBV6-5, the J gene TRBJ1-5; D is ambiguous. The V gene lost 6 bases and the J gene lost 8 bases, with 11 bases spanning the gap. The CDR3 has 12 amino acids. CDR1 is MNHEY and CDR2 is SVGAGI in the germline V gene. CDR3 sequence reads: CASRQYQKPQHF. Here the CDR3 DNA reads TGTGCCAGCAGGCAGTATCAAAAGCCCCAGCATTTT.

The chain has TRBV27 and TRBJ2-1; the match to TRBD2 covers 12 bases. After removal of 0 bases from V and 9 bases from J, the junction contained 6 bases not matched to a gene. In germline, CDR1 is MNHEY, CDR2 SMNVEV (reference sequence). The CDR3 has 16 amino acids. This CDR3 reads CASSLSLAGGPGEQFF. Written as DNA, the CDR3 is TGTGCCAGCAGTTTATCCCTAGCGGGAGGGCCTGGTGAGCAGTTCTTC.

This clonotype was picked up a small number of times. V gene TRBV7-2 combines with J gene TRBJ1-2; D is undetermined. The germline V gene has CDR1 SGHTA and CDR2 FQGNSA. V lost 1 base and J lost 0, with 12 bases in between. The CDR3 extends over 16 amino acids. The CDR3 loop is CASSLGGAETNYGYTF. In nucleotides, the CDR3 is TGTGCCAGCAGCTTAGGCGGCGCTGAAACTAACTATGGCTACACCTTC. Together with reference TRBV7-2 and TRBJ1-2, the CDR3 gives the full variable domain: GAGVSQSPSNKVTEKGKDVELRCDPISGHTALYWYRQSLGQGLEFLIYFQGNSAPDKSGLPSDRFSAERTGGSVSTLTIQRTQQEDSAVYLCASSLGGAETNYGYTFGSGTRLTVV.

This clonotype was picked up many times. This chain uses TRBV5-1 with TRBJ1-2, with 8 bases fitting TRBD1. V lost 4 bases, J lost 0 bases, and 8 bases stayed unmatched. There are 16 residues in the CDR3. Germline CDR1 reads SGHRS; CDR2 reads YFSETQ. Written as DNA, the CDR3 is TGCGCCAGCAGCCGAGACGGACAGGGAGCTAACTATGGCTACACCTTC. It encodes CASSRDGQGANYGYTF. Combining the CDR3 with reference TRBV5-1 and TRBJ1-2 gives the whole variable domain KAGVTQTPRYLIKTRGQQVTLSCSPISGHRSVSWYQQTPGQGLQFLFEYFSETQRNKGNFPGRFSGRQFSNSRSEMNVSTLELGDSALYLCASSRDGQGANYGYTFGSGTRLTVV.

The V and J genes are TRBV6-5 and TRBJ2-3, with TRBD2 identical over 7 bases. This CDR3 has 13 amino acids. V was clipped by 5 bases and J by 6 bases; unmatched bases: 5. Per germline, CDR1 MNHEY and CDR2 SVGAGI. CDR3 bases: TGTGCCAGCAGTGGACTAGATTCCGATACGCAGTATTTT. Its protein product is CASSGLDSDTQYF.

The genes are TRBV7-9 and TRBJ2-1; TRBD1 might be the D (7 bases). V was shortened by 2 bases and J by 8 bases, with 13 bases between the two germline ends. From germline, CDR1 is SEHNR and CDR2 FQNEAQ (reference sequence). The CDR3 spans 14 residues. The CDR3 region has the DNA TGTGCCAGCAGCTTAAGCCAGGGGGAGGATGAGCAGTTCTTC. It codes for CASSLSQGEDEQFF.

This clonotype was seen only a few times. V gene TRBV3-1 combines with J gene TRBJ2-1, with TRBD2 matching 9 bases. V was pared by 1 base and J by 7 bases, with 8 bases of the junction left unmatched. Per the germline V gene, CDR1 is LGHDT and CDR2 is YNNKEL (reference sequence). The CDR3 has 16 amino acids. CDR3 amino acids: CASSQGLAGLRNEQFF. DNA for the CDR3: TGTGCCAGCAGCCAAGGTCTAGCGGGACTGAGAAATGAGCAGTTCTTC.

The chain joins TRBV2 to TRBJ2-5; either TRBD1 or TRBD2 may supply D (5 bases each). The germline V gene encodes CDR1 SNHLY and CDR2 FYNNEI. The CDR3 totals 12 residues. The V and J ends lost 7 bases and 4 bases respectively, with 10 bases between them. The CDR3 loop is CASKGDRETQYF. The CDR3 DNA is TGTGCCAGCAAAGGGGACCGAGAGACCCAGTACTTC. The variable domain in full, with the rest retrieved from reference TRBV2 and TRBJ2-5, is EPEVTQTPSHQVTQMGQEVILRCVPISNHLYFYWYRQILGQKVEFLVSFYNNEISEKSEIFDDQFSVERPDGSNFTLKIRSTKLEDSAMYFCASKGDRETQYFGPGTRLLVL.